These 7 T cell receptor beta chains came from one sample sequenced in a study of CDR3 diversity in severe acne. TCRdb re-derived calls from the PCR reads in MiXCR, one entry per CDR3 protein. The table lists 85,000 to 120,000 distinct CDR3 sequences, more than 45% of them singletons. Sequences were obtained from blood. These receptors all stem from a male donor with acne.

The V gene is TRBV7-2, the J gene TRBJ1-2; possibly TRBD1 for D (5 bases). V dropped 5 bases and J dropped 5 bases, with 15 bases sitting between them. CDR3 length equals 14 residues. Germline CDR1 reads SGHTA; CDR2 reads FQGNSA. The DNA of the CDR3 is TGTGCCAGCAGCGCATGGGACGGTATTTATGGCTACACCTTC. Translated: CASSAWDGIYGYTF.

The chain couples TRBV10-3 to TRBJ2-5; 9 nucleotides agree with TRBD2. The end of the DNA aligns better with TRBJ2-1, so the J call may be wrong. Germline CDR1 is ENHRY and CDR2 is SYGVKD. The CDR3 has 16 residues. Written as DNA, the CDR3 is TGTGCCAGCAGCTTTTTACCGACAGCGGGGGGCGATGAGCAGTTCTTC. This translates into CASSFLPTAGGDEQFF.

For this clonotype: The conserved closing phenylalanine or tryptophan is absent in this CDR3, likely reflecting a read error. The rearrangement joins TRBV28 to TRBJ1-1; the D gene is possibly TRBD1 (6 bases). This CDR3 contains 14 residues. The V end was cut by 11 bases, the J end by 1 base, with 17 bases between. CDR1 is MDHEN, CDR2 SYDVKM, per germline. The CDR3 nucleotides read TGTGCCGTAATCCGAGGGGACAAGAACACTGAAGCTTTCCTT. It translates to CAVIRGDKNTEAFL.

This sequence joins TRBV19 and TRBJ1-5, with D tentatively TRBD1 (6 bases). The CDR3 is 14 residues long. V was trimmed by 9 bases and J by 1 base, leaving 13 bases between them. Germline CDR1 LNHDA, CDR2 SQIVND (reference sequence). The CDR3 nucleotides read TGTGCCAGCAGCAAAGGACAGAGCAATCAGCCCCAGCATTTT. This gives the protein CASSKGQSNQPQHF.

V usage is TRBV20-1 and J usage is TRBJ2-1, with 10 bases matching TRBD2. This CDR3 comprises 14 residues. Unmatched junction bases numbered 8, after V lost 3 bases and J lost 9 bases. CDR1 and CDR2 (germline): DFQATT, SNEGSKA (reference sequence). For the CDR3, the DNA is TGCAGTGCTAGGACAGCGGGGGGGCCGGGTGAGCAGTTCTTC. Amino acids: CSARTAGGPGEQFF.

The chain joins TRBV6-5 to TRBJ2-5, with 7 bases fitting TRBD1. V was clipped by 2 bases and J by 5 bases; unmatched bases: 8. Germline CDR1 MNHEY, CDR2 SVGAGI. This CDR3 spans 15 amino acids. DNA for the CDR3: TGTGCCAGCAGTTACCCAACAGGGGCTGGGGAGACCCAGTACTTC. This translates into CASSYPTGAGETQYF.

V usage is TRBV7-8 and J usage is TRBJ2-2, with D unclear. CDR1 and CDR2 (germline): SGHVS, FQNEAQ. V dropped 1 base and J dropped 3 bases, with 6 bases sitting between them. This CDR3 comprises 14 residues. For the CDR3, the DNA is TGTGCCAGCAGCTTAGGGGCGTACACCGGGGAGCTGTTTTTT. As protein: CASSLGAYTGELFF.